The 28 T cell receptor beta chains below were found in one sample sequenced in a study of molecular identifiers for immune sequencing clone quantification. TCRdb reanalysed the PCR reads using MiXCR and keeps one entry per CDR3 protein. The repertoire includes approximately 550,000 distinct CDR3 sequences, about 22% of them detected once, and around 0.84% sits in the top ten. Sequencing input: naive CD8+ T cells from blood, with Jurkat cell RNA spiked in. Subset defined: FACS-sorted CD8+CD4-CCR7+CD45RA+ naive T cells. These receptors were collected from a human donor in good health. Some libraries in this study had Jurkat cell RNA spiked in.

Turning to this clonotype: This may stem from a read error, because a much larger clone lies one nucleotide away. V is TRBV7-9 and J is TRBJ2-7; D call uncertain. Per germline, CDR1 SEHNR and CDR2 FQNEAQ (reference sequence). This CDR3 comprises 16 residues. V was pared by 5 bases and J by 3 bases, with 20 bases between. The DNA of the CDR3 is TGTGCCAGCAGCCCCTCCGTGGGAAGGCTAAGCTACGAGCAGTACTTC. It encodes CASSPSVGRLSYEQYF. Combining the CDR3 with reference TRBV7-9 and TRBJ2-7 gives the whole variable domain DTGVSQNPRHKITKRGQNVTFRCDPISEHNRLYWYRQTLGQGPEFLTYFQNEAQLEKSRLLSDRFSAERPKGSFSTLEIQRTEQGDSAMYLCASSPSVGRLSYEQYFGPGTRLTVT.

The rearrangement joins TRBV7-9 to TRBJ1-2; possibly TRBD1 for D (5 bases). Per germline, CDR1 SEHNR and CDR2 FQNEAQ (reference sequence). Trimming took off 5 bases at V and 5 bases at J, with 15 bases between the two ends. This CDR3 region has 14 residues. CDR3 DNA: TGTGCCAGCAGCCGTGGGCAGGGAATGTATGGCTACACCTTC. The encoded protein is CASSRGQGMYGYTF.

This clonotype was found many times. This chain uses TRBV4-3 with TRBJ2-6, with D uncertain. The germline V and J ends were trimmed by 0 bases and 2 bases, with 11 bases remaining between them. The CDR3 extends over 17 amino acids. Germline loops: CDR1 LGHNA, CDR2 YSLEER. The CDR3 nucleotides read TGCGCCAGCAGCCAAGATCTCTCGCAGGCTGGGGCCAACGTCCTGACTTTC. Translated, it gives CASSQDLSQAGANVLTF.

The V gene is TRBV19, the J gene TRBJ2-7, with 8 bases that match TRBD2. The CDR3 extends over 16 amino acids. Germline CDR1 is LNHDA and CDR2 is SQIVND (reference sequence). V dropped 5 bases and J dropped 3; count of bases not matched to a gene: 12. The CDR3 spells CASSPPYREGRYEQYF. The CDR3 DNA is TGTGCCAGTAGTCCCCCCTACCGGGAGGGCCGCTACGAGCAGTACTTC.

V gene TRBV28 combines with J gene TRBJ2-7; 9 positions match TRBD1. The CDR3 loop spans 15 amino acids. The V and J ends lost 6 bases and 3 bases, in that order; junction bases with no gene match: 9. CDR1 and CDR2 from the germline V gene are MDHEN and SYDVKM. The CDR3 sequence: CASRPTGGTNYEQYF. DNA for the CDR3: TGTGCCAGCAGACCTACAGGGGGCACTAACTACGAGCAGTACTTC.

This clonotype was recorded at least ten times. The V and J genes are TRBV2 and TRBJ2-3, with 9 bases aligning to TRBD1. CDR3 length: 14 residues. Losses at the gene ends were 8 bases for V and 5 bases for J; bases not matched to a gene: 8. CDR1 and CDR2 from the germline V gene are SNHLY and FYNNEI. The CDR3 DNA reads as TGTGCCAGCGGAAACACAGGGGGCGGAGATACGCAGTATTTT. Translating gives CASGNTGGGDTQYF. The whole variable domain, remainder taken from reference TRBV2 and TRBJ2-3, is EPEVTQTPSHQVTQMGQEVILRCVPISNHLYFYWYRQILGQKVEFLVSFYNNEISEKSEIFDDQFSVERPDGSNFTLKIRSTKLEDSAMYFCASGNTGGGDTQYFGPGTRLTVL.

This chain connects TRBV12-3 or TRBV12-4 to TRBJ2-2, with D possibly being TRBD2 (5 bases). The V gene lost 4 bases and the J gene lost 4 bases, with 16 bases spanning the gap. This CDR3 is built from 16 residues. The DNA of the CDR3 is TGTGCCAGCAGTTCCCGGGATCTCTACAGCACCGGGGAGCTGTTTTTT. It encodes CASSSRDLYSTGELFF.

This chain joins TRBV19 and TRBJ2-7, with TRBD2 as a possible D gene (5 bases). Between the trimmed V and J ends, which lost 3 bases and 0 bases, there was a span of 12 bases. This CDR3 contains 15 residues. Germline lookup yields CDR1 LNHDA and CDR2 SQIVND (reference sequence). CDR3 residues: CASSMASGSSYEQYF. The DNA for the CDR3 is TGTGCCAGTAGTATGGCGTCGGGGAGCTCCTACGAGCAGTACTTC.

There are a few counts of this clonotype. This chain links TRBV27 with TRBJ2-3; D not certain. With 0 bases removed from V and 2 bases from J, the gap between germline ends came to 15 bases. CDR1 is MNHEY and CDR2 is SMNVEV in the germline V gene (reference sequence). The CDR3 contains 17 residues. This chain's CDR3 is CASSLSRGPTITDTQYF. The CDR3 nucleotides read TGTGCCAGCAGTTTATCTCGCGGACCCACAATCACAGATACGCAGTATTTT.

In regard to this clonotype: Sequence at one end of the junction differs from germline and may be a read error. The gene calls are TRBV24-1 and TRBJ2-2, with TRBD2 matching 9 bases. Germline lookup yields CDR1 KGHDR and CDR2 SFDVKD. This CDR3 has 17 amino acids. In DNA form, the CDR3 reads TGTGCCACCAGTGTGACTTACGGAGCGGGAGGCTCCGGGGGGCTGTTTTTT. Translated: CATSVTYGAGGSGGLFF.

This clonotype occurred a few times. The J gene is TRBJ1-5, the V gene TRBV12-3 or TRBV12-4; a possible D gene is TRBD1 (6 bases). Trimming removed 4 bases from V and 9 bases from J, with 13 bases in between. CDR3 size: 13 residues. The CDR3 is CASSSTGRMPQHF. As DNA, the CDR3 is TGTGCCAGCAGTTCTACAGGGAGGATGCCCCAGCATTTT.

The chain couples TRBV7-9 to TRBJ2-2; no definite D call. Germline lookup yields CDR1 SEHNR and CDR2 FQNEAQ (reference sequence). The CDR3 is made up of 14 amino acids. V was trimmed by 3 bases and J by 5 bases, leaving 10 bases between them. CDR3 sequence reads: CASSFRLGTGELFF. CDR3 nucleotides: TGTGCCAGCAGCTTTCGATTGGGTACCGGGGAGCTGTTTTTT.

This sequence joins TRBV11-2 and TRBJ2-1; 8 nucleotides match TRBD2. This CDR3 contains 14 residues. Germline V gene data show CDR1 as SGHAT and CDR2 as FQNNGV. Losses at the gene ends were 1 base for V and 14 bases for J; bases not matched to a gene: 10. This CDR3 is CASSLVGGGDGEFF. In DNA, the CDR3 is TGTGCCAGCAGCTTAGTCGGGGGGGGGGACGGGGAGTTCTTC.

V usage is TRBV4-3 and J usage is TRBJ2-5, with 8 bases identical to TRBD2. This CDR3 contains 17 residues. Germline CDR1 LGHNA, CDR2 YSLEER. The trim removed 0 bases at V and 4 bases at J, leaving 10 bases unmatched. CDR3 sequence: CASSQDRTRGGRETQYF. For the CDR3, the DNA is TGCGCCAGCAGCCAAGACCGAACCCGGGGGGGCAGAGAGACCCAGTACTTC.

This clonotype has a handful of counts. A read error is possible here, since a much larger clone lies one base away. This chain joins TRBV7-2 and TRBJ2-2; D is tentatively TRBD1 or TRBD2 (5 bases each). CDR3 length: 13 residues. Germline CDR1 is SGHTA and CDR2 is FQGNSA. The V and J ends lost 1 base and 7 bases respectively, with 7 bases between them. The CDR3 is CASSLGGNGELFF. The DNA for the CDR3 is TGTGCCAGCAGCTTAGGGGGGAACGGGGAGCTGTTTTTT.

The CDR3 DNA sequence: TGTGCCAGCAGTAAAGTATGGGACAACTCCTACGAGCAGTACTTC. Translating gives CASSKVWDNSYEQYF. J is TRBJ2-7 and V is TRBV6-5, with D possibly TRBD1 on 6 matching bases. The CDR3 has 15 residues. V was trimmed by 5 bases and J by 0 bases, leaving 14 bases between them. CDR1 and CDR2 from the germline V gene are MNHEY and SVGAGI.

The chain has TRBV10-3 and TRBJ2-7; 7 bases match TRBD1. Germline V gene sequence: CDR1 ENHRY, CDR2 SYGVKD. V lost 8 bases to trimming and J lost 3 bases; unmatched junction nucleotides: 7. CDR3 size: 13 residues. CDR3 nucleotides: TGTGCCATCTCGGCAGGGGGTAACTACGAGCAGTACTTC. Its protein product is CAISAGGNYEQYF.

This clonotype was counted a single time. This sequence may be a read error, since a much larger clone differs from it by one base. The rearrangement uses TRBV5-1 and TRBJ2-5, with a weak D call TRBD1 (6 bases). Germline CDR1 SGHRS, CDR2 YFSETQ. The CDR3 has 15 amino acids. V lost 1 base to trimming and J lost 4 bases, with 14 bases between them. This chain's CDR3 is CASSLTGSRGETQYF. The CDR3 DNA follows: TGCGCCAGCAGCTTGACTGGATCCAGGGGAGAGACCCAGTACTTC.

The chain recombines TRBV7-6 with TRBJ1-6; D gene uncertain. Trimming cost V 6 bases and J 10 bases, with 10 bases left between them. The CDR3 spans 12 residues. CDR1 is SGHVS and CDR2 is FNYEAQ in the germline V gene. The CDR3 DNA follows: TGTGCCAGCAGTTCCGCTGGGTCACCCCTCCACTTT. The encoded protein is CASSSAGSPLHF.

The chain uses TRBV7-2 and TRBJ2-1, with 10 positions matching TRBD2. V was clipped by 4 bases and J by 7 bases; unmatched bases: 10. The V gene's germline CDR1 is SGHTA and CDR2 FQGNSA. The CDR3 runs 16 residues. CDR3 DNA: TGTGCCAGCAGCTCCTCCGGGGCTAGCGGGAGAAATGAGCAGTTCTTC. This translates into CASSSSGASGRNEQFF.

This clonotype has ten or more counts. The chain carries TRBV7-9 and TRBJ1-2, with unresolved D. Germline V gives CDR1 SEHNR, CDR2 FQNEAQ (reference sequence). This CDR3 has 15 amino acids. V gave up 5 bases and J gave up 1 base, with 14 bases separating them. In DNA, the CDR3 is TGTGCCAGCAGCGTGACGATAGAAAATAACTATGGCTACACCTTC. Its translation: CASSVTIENNYGYTF.

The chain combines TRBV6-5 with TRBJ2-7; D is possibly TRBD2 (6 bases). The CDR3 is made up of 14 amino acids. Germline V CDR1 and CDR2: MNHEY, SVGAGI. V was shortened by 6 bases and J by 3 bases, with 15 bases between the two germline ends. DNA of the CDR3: TGTGCCAGCAGCCAGACTAGTTGGGGCTACGAGCAGTACTTC. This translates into CASSQTSWGYEQYF.

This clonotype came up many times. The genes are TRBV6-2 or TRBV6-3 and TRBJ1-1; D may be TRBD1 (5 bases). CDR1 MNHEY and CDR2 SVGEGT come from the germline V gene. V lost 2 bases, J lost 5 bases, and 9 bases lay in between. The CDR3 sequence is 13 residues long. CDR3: CASSYREGTEAFF. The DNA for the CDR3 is TGTGCCAGCAGTTACAGGGAGGGGACTGAAGCTTTCTTT.

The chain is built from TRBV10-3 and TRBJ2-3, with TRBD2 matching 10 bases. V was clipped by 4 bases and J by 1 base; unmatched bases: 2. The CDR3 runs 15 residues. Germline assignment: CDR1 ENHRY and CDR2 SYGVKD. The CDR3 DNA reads TGTGCCATCAGTGGCACTAGCGGGGGCACAGATACGCAGTATTTT. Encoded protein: CAISGTSGGTDTQYF.

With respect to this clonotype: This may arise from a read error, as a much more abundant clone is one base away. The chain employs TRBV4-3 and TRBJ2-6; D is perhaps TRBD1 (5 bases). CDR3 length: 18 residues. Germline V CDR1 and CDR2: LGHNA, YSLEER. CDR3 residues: CASSQDLGQFSGANILTF. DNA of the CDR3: TGCGCCAGCAGCCAAGATCTAGGCCAGTTCTCTGGGGCCAACATCCTGACTTTC.

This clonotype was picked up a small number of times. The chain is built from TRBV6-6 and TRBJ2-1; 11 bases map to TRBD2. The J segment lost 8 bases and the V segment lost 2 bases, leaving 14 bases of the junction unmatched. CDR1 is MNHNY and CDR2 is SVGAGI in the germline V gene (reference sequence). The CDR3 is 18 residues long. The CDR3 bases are TGTGCCAGCAGTTACCAAACCCTTAGCGGGGGGGCGGGGTATGAGCAGTTCTTC. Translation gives CASSYQTLSGGAGYEQFF.

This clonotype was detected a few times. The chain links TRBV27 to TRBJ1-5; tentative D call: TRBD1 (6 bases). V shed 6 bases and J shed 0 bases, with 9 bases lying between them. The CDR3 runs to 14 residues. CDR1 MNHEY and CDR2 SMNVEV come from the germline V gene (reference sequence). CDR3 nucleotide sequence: TGTGCCAGCAGCGGACAGTATAGCAATCAGCCCCAGCATTTT. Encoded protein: CASSGQYSNQPQHF.

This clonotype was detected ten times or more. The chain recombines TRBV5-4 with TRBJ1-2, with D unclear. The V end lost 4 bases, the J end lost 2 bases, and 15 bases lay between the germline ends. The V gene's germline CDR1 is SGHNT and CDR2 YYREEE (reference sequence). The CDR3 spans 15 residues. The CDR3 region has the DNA TGTGCCAGCAGCACCCAATCCGAAATAAACTATGGCTACACCTTC. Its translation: CASSTQSEINYGYTF.